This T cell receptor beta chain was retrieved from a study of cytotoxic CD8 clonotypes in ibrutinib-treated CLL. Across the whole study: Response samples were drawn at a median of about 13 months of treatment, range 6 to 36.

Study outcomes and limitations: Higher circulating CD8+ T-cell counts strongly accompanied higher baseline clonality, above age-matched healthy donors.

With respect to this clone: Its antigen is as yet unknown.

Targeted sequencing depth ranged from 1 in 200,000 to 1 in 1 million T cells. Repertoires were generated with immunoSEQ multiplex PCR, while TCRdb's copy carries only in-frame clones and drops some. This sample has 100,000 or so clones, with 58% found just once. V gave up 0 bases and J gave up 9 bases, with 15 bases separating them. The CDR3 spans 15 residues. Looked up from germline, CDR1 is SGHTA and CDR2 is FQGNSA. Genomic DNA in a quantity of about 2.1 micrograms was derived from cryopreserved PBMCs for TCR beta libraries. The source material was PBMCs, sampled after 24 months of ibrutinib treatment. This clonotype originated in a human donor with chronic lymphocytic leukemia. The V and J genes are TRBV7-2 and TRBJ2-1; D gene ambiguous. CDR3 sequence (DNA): TGTGCCAGCAGCTTAGCGACCCCTTTGGGGTCTGAGCAGTTCTTC. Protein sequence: CASSLATPLGSEQFF.